These 17 T cell receptor beta chains share one sample of origin, sequenced in a study of blood T cell repertoires in COVID-19. Data came from immunoSEQ multiplex PCR; TCRdb stores just in-frame clones and leaves some out. The data hold approximately 350,000 clones, with 88% observed a single time. The sequenced sample consisted of peripheral blood. The receptors come from a woman aged 70 to 79 with COVID-19, enrolled during active disease.

This chain joins TRBV30 and TRBJ1-1; D might be TRBD1 (6 bases). V was shortened by 4 bases and J by 1 base, with 13 bases between the two germline ends. The germline gives CDR1 GTSNPN, CDR2 SVGIG (reference sequence). This CDR3 is 14 amino acids long. The CDR3: CAWISQGRNTEAFF. For the CDR3, the DNA is TGTGCCTGGATTTCCCAGGGGAGGAACACTGAAGCTTTCTTT.

The chain couples TRBV2 to TRBJ1-2; 9 nucleotides align to TRBD1. The CDR3 contains 18 residues. CDR1 and CDR2 from the germline V gene are SNHLY and FYNNEI. Trimming took 3 bases from V and 5 from J; bases not matched to a gene: 16. The CDR3 DNA sequence: TGTGCCAGCAGTGACTCGGCTTTGACGGGACAGGGAACGTATGGCTACACCTTC. Amino acid sequence: CASSDSALTGQGTYGYTF.

Only one count was recorded for this clone. The rearrangement uses TRBV4-3 and TRBJ1-1; perhaps TRBD1 as D (5 bases). The ends were cut back, 6 bases at V and 2 bases at J, with 10 bases in the middle. This CDR3 has 13 amino acids. Germline lookup yields CDR1 LGHNA and CDR2 YSLEER. The CDR3 coding sequence is TGCGCCAGCAGTCCAGGGTTTAACACTGAAGCTTTCTTT. Translated, it gives CASSPGFNTEAFF.

The chain links TRBV24-1 to TRBJ2-3; tentatively, D is TRBD1 (5 bases). The CDR3 totals 16 residues. The V gene's germline CDR1 is KGHDR and CDR2 SFDVKD. The V end lost 1 base, the J end lost 6 bases, and 16 bases lay between the germline ends. CDR3 nucleotides: TGTGCCACCAGTGATTTTGAGGATCAGGGTCGGGATACGCAGTATTTT. Encoded protein: CATSDFEDQGRDTQYF.

The rearrangement uses TRBV4-1 and TRBJ1-4, with D tentatively TRBD1 (6 bases). V dropped 2 bases and J dropped 8 bases, with 12 bases sitting between them. This CDR3 is built from 14 residues. The V gene's germline CDR1 is MGHRA and CDR2 YSYEKL. The CDR3 DNA follows: TGCGCCAGCAGCCAACCCCAGGGGCGAGAAAAACTGTTTTTT. The encoded protein is CASSQPQGREKLFF.

J is TRBJ2-2 and V is TRBV7-3; weak D call: TRBD1 (6 bases). Germline V lookup: CDR1 SGHTA, CDR2 FQGTGA. V shed 1 base and J shed 2 bases, with 11 bases lying between them. The CDR3 runs 16 residues. CDR3: CASSLRGPLNTGELFF. CDR3 DNA: TGTGCCAGCAGCTTAAGGGGGCCTTTAAACACCGGGGAGCTGTTTTTT.

A single count supports this clone. V usage is TRBV6-6 and J usage is TRBJ1-5, with a tentative D call TRBD1 (6 bases). CDR1 is MNHNY and CDR2 is SVGAGI in the germline V gene (reference sequence). Trimming took off 3 bases at V and 8 bases at J, with 17 bases between the two ends. CDR3 length: 15 residues. The CDR3, as DNA: TGTGCCAGCAGTTATATTCCCGACAGGTTCAAGCCCCAGCATTTT. Protein: CASSYIPDRFKPQHF.

V gene TRBV23-1 combines with J gene TRBJ2-3; the D gene is possibly TRBD1 (6 bases). TRBV23-1 is treated as an ORF (open reading frame) with a function not yet certain. V gave up 2 bases and J gave up 2 bases, with 14 bases separating them. The CDR3 contains 16 residues. CDR3 amino acids: CASSQGGHKTTDTQYF. The CDR3 DNA sequence: TGCGCCAGCAGTCAAGGGGGCCATAAGACCACAGATACGCAGTATTTT.

This chain connects TRBV7-9 to TRBJ1-3; TRBD1 aligns across 9 bases. The CDR3 has 15 amino acids. CDR1 and CDR2 (germline): SEHNR, FQNEAQ (reference sequence). The V segment lost 5 bases and the J segment 0 bases; nucleotides outside the gene matches: 2. In DNA, the CDR3 is TGTGCCAGCAGCGCGACAGGGGGCTCTGGAAACACCATATATTTT. It translates to CASSATGGSGNTIYF.

The V and J genes are TRBV5-6 and TRBJ1-5; 11 bases agree with TRBD1. The CDR3 is 15 amino acids. Germline CDR1 reads SGHDT; CDR2 reads YYEEEE. Unmatched junction bases numbered 4, after V lost 4 bases and J lost 4 bases. The CDR3 region is CASSRRDRGNQPQHF. The CDR3 nucleotides read TGTGCCAGCAGCCGCCGGGACAGGGGGAATCAGCCCCAGCATTTT.

The DNA of the CDR3 is TGTGCCACGTCTGCAGGGGGCGTGTGGGCAGATACGCAGTATTTT. As protein: CATSAGGVWADTQYF. The J gene is TRBJ2-3, the V gene TRBV24-1; 8 bases are a match to TRBD1. Per the germline V gene, CDR1 is KGHDR and CDR2 is SFDVKD. V lost 10 bases, J lost 4 bases, and 12 bases stayed unmatched. The CDR3 sequence is 15 residues long.

The V and J genes are TRBV11-2 and TRBJ1-3; D uncertain. The V gene's germline CDR1 is SGHAT and CDR2 FQNNGV. V shed 0 bases and J shed 4 bases, with 4 bases lying between them. The CDR3 runs 13 residues. CDR3 DNA sequence: TGTGCCAGCAGCTTAGAGTCGGGAAACACCATATATTTT. Translated, it gives CASSLESGNTIYF.

The chain has TRBV6-2 or TRBV6-3 and TRBJ2-2; 7 nucleotides agree with TRBD1. Per the germline V gene, CDR1 is MNHEY and CDR2 is SVGEGT. The junction had 4 bases not matched to a gene; V was cut back by 4 bases and J by 2 bases. The CDR3 consists of 15 residues. This CDR3 is CASSSNRGNTGELFF. CDR3 DNA: TGTGCCAGCAGTTCTAACAGGGGTAACACCGGGGAGCTGTTTTTT.

The gene calls are TRBV4-2 and TRBJ1-1, with D hard to call. Germline V gene data show CDR1 as LGHNA and CDR2 as YNFKEQ. The CDR3 totals 13 residues. The ends were cut back, 3 bases at V and 2 bases at J, with 7 bases in the middle. CDR3 DNA: TGTGCCAGCAGCCAGGCCATAAACACTGAAGCTTTCTTT. Amino acid sequence: CASSQAINTEAFF.

The CDR3 DNA reads as TGTGCCAGCAGTCCGGGACTAGTAGCCACCGAGCAGTACTTC. Its translation is CASSPGLVATEQYF. This chain uses TRBV2 with TRBJ2-7; 8 bases agree with TRBD2. CDR1 and CDR2 (germline): SNHLY, FYNNEI. With 5 bases clipped from V and 6 bases from J, the junction kept 9 bases outside the gene matches. CDR3 size: 14 residues.

This chain connects TRBV3-1 (or the pseudogene TRBV3-2) to TRBJ2-2; D possibly corresponds to TRBD2 (5 bases). This CDR3 has 15 residues. V lost 1 base and J 4 bases, leaving 10 bases between the germline ends. Germline-derived CDR1 and CDR2 are LGHDT and YNNKEL (reference sequence). CDR3 bases: TGTGCCAGCAGCCAAGGGCTAGCTGTCACCGGGGAGCTGTTTTTT. Its translation is CASSQGLAVTGELFF.

This clone showed up just once. The chain couples TRBV4-2 to TRBJ1-5, with D perhaps TRBD1 (6 bases). V lost 0 bases and J lost 0, with 9 bases in between. Germline V gene data show CDR1 as LGHNA and CDR2 as YNFKEQ. The CDR3 loop spans 16 amino acids. CDR3 sequence (DNA): TGTGCCAGCAGCCAAGAGACAGGCTATAGCAATCAGCCCCAGCATTTT. As protein: CASSQETGYSNQPQHF.